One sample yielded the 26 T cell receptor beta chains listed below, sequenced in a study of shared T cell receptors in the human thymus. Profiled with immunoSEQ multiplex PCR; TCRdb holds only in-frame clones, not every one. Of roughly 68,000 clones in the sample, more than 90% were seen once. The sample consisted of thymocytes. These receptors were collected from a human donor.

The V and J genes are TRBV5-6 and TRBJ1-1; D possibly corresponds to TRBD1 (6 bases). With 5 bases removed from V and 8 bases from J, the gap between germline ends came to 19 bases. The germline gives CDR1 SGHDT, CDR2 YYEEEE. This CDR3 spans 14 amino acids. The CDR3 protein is CASRSRGRGDEAFF. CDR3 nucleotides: TGTGCCAGCAGATCTCGGGGCAGGGGAGACGAAGCTTTCTTT.

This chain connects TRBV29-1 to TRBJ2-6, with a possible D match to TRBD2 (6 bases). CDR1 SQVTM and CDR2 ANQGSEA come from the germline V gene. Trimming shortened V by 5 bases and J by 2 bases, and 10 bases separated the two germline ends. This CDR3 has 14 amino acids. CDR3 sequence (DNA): TGCAGCGTTCCCGGGGGTCCTGGGGCCAACGTCCTGACTTTC. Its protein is CSVPGGPGANVLTF.

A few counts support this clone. CDR3 bases: TGTGCCAGCAGCTTTCCGCGGGACAATGAGCAGTTCTTC. Protein product: CASSFPRDNEQFF. The chain uses TRBV5-8 and TRBJ2-1, with D perhaps TRBD2 (5 bases). The CDR3 runs 13 residues. Looked up from germline, CDR1 is SGHTS and CDR2 is YDEGEE. The V and J ends lost 2 bases and 5 bases respectively, with 8 bases between them.

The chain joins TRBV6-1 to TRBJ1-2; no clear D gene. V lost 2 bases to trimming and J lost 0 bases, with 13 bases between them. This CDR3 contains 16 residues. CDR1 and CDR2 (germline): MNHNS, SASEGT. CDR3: CASSEMVQEANYGYTF. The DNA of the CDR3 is TGTGCCAGCAGTGAAATGGTCCAGGAAGCTAACTATGGCTACACCTTC.

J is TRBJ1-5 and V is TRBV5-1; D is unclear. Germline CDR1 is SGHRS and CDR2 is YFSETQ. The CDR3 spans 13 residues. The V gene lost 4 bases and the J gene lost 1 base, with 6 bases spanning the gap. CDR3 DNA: TGCGCCAGCAGCCGGACCAGCAATCAGCCCCAGCATTTT. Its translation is CASSRTSNQPQHF.

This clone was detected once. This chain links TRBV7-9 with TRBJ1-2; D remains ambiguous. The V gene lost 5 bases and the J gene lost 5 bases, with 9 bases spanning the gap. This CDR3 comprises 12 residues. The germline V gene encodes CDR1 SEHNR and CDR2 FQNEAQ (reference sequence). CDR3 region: CASSADTYGYTF. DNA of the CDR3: TGTGCCAGCAGCGCCGACACATATGGCTACACCTTC.

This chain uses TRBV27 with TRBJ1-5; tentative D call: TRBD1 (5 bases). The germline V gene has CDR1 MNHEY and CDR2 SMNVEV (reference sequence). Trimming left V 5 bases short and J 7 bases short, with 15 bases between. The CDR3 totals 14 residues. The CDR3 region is CASSPSGCRQPQHF. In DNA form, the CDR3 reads TGTGCCAGCAGTCCTTCAGGGTGCCGACAGCCCCAGCATTTT.

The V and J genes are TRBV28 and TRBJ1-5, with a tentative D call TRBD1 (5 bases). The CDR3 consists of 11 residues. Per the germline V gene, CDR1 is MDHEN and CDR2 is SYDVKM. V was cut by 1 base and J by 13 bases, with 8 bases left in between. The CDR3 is CASSLSAGQHF. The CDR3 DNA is TGTGCCAGCAGTTTATCGGCAGGGCAGCATTTT.

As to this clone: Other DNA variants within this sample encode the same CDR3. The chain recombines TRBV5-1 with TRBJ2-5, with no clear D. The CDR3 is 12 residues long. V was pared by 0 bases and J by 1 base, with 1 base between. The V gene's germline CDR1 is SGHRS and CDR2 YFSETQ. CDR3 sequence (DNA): TGCGCCAGCAGCTTGGCCCAAGAGACCCAGTACTTC. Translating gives CASSLAQETQYF.

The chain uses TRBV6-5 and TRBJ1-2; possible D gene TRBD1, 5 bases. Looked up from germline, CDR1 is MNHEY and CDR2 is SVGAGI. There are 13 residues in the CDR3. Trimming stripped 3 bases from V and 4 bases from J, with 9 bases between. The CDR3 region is CASSYRQSYGYTF. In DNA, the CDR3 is TGTGCCAGCAGTTATCGACAGTCCTATGGCTACACCTTC.

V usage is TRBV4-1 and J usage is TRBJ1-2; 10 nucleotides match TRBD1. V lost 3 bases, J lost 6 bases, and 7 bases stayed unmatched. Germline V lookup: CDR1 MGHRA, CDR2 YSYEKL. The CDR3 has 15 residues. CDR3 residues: CASSQDPGTGDGYTF. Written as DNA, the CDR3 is TGCGCCAGCAGCCAGGACCCAGGGACAGGGGATGGCTACACCTTC.

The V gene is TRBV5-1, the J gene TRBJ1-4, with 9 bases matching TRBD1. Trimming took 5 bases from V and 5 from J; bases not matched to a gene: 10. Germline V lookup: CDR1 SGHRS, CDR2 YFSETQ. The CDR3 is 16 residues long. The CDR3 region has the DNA TGCGCCAGCAGTCTCACAACTGGGACAGGGAATGAAAAACTGTTTTTT. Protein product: CASSLTTGTGNEKLFF.

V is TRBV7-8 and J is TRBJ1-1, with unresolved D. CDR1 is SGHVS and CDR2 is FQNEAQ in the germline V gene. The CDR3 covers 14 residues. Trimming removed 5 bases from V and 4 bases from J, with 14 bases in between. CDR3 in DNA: TGTGCCAGCAGCCCCGAGCTAGGTGGCACTGAAGCTTTCTTT. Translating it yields CASSPELGGTEAFF.

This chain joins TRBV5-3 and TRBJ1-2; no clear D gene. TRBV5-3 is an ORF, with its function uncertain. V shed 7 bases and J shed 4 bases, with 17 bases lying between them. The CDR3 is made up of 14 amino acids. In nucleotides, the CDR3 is TGTGCCAGATCTAAGGTGAGAAAGACCTATGGCTACACCTTC. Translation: CARSKVRKTYGYTF.

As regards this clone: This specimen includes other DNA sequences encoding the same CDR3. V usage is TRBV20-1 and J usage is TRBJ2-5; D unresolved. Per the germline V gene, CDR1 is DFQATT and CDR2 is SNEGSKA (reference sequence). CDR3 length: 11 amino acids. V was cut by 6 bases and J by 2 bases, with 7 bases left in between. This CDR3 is CSARSQETQYF. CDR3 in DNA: TGCAGTGCACGCAGTCAAGAGACCCAGTACTTC.

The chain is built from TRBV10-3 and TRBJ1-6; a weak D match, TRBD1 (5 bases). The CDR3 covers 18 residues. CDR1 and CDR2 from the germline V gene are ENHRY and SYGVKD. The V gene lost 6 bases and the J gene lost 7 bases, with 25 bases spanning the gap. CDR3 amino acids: CAISDPTRQFFGNSPLHF. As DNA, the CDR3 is TGTGCCATCAGCGATCCAACCCGACAGTTTTTTGGCAATTCACCCCTCCACTTT.

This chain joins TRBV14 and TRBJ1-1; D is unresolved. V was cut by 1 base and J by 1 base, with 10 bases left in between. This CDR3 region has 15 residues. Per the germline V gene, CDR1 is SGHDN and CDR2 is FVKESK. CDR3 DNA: TGTGCCAGCAGCCAAGGAAGAACCAAGAACACTGAAGCTTTCTTT. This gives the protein CASSQGRTKNTEAFF.

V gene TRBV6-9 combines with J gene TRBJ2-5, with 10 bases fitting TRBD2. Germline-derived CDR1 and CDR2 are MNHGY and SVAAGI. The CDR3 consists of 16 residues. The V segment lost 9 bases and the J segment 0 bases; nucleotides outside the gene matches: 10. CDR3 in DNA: TGTGCCAGTAGCGGGGGGTCCCCGAAATACCAAGAGACCCAGTACTTC. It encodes CASSGGSPKYQETQYF.

The CDR3: CASSILGQNGYTF. CDR3 in DNA: TGTGCCAGTAGTATTTTAGGGCAGAATGGCTACACCTTC. This sequence joins TRBV19 and TRBJ1-2; no clear D gene. Germline loops: CDR1 LNHDA, CDR2 SQIVND (reference sequence). CDR3 length: 13 residues. Trimming pared 3 bases from V and 6 bases from J, leaving 11 bases between.

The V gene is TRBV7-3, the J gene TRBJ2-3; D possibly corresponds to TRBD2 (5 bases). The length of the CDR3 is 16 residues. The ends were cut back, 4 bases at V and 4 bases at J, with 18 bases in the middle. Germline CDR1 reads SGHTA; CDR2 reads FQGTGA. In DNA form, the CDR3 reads TGTGCCAGCAGCTCCTCCGATGTGAGGGTGTCAGATACGCAGTATTTT. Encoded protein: CASSSSDVRVSDTQYF. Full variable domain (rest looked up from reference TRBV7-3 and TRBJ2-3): GAGVSQTPSNKVTEKGKYVELRCDPISGHTALYWYRQSLGQGPEFLIYFQGTGAADDSGLPNDRFFAVRPEGSVSTLKIQRTERGDSAVYLCASSSSDVRVSDTQYFGPGTRLTVL.

CDR3 loop: CASSLNEFNPQGLRTGELFF. For the CDR3, the DNA is TGTGCCAGCAGCTTAAACGAATTTAACCCACAGGGGTTGAGGACCGGGGAGCTGTTTTTT. The chain is built from TRBV7-3 and TRBJ2-2; TRBD1 aligns across 7 bases. The CDR3 consists of 20 residues. The V and J ends lost 1 base and 5 bases, in that order; junction bases with no gene match: 19. The V gene's germline CDR1 is SGHTA and CDR2 FQGTGA.

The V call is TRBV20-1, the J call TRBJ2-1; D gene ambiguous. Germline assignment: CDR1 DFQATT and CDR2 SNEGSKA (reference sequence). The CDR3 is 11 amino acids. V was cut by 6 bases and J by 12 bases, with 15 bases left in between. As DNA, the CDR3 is TGCAGTGCAACGGTGGGGTGGGGGCAGTTCTTC. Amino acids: CSATVGWGQFF.

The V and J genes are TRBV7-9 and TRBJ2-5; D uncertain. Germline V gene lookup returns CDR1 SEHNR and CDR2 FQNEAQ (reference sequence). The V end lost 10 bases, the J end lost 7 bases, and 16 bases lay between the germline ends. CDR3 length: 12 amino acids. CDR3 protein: CAIHPFVGTQYF. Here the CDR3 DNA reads TGTGCCATTCACCCCTTCGTCGGGACCCAGTACTTC.

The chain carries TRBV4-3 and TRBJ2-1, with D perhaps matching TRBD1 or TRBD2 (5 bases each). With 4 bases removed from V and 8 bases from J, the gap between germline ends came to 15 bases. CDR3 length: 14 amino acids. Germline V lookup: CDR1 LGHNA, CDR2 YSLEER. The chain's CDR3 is CASSPRVGVDEQFF. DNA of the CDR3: TGCGCCAGCAGCCCAAGGGTGGGGGTGGATGAGCAGTTCTTC.

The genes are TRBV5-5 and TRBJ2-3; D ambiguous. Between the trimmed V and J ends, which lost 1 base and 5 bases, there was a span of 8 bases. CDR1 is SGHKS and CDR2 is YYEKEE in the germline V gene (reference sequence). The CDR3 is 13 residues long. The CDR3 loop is CASSLFNRDTQYF. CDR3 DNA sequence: TGTGCCAGCAGCTTGTTTAACCGAGATACGCAGTATTTT. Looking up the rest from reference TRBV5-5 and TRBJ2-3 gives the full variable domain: DAGVTQSPTHLIKTRGQQVTLRCSPISGHKSVSWYQQVLGQGPQFIFQYYEKEERGRGNFPDRFSARQFPNYSSELNVNALLLGDSALYLCASSLFNRDTQYFGPGTRLTVL.

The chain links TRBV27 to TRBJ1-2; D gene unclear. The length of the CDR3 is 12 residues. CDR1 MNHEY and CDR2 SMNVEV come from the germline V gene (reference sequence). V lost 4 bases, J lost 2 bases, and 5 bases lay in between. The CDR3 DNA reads TGTGCCAGCAGTTCCGGAAACTATGGCTACACCTTC. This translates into CASSSGNYGYTF.